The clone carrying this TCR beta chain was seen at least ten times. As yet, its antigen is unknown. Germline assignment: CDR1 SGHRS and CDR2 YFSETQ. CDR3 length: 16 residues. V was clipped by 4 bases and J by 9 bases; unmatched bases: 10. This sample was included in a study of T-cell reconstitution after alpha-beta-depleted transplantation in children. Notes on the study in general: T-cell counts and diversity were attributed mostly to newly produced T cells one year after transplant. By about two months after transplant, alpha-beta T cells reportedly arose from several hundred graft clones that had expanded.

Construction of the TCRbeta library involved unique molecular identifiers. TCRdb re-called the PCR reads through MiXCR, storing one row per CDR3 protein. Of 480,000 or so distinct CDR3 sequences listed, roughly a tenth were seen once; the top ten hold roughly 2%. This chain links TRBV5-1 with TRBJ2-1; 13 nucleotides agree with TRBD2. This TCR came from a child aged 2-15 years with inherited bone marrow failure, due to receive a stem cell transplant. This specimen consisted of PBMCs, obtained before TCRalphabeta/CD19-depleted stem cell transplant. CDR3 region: CASSPAGLAGASEQFF. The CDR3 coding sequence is TGCGCCAGCAGCCCGGCCGGACTAGCGGGAGCAAGTGAGCAGTTCTTC.